The sequence of this TCR beta chain was determined in a study of T-cell memory formation after mild COVID-19. The overall study: There were largely donor-specific TCR clusters.

Findings and limits, study-wide: Shrinking CD4+ clones were chiefly CM and EM; CD8+ ones were chiefly EMRA. Some clones that responded were present in memory (sampled pre-infection), which suggests cross-reactive memory joined.

MiXCR was run by TCRdb on the 5' RACE reads, yielding one entry per CDR3 protein. Of about 210,000 distinct CDR3 sequences in the sample, over 9.5% were seen once. The CDR3 covers 11 residues. Germline values: CDR1 SQVTM, CDR2 ANQGSEA. V was pared by 5 bases and J by 5 bases, with 10 bases between. This clonotype turned up a few times. The antigen remains unidentified. Sequencing input: PBMCs or a T cell subset sorted from them (not recorded which). This clonotype was obtained from a young man who had mild COVID-19 (a few samples of this study predate the infection). Cell type and time point are not known. The rearrangement uses TRBV29-1 and TRBJ2-7; D perhaps matches TRBD2 (5 bases). The CDR3 protein is CSVSFGDEQYF. The CDR3 DNA follows: TGCAGCGTTAGTTTCGGGGACGAGCAGTACTTC.